This entry describes one TCR beta chain. Its antigen is still unknown. The CDR3 length is 14 residues. CDR1 SGHVS and CDR2 FQNEAQ come from the germline V gene. Sampling involved one blood draw (roughly 2.4 ml) for every donor. UMIs with a 6-nucleotide sample barcode were added by template switching. TCRdb processed the 5' RACE reads again and assigns one entry to each CDR3 protein, with no DNA. The sample data list more than 300,000 distinct CDR3 sequences. The entry originates in a study of monozygotic twins with inflammatory bowel disease. Study-level findings and limits: A distinction between different T cell subtypes was not possible.

The sequencing sample was made of blood. The sequence derives from a human donor with ulcerative colitis or Crohn's disease, or a healthy co-twin of an affected twin (not recorded which). The chain uses TRBV7-8 and TRBJ1-1. CDR3 amino acids: CASRSLFANTEAFF. The whole variable domain, filled in from reference TRBV7-8 and TRBJ1-1, reads GAGVSQSPRYKVAKRGQDVALRCDPISGHVSLFWYQQALGQGPEFLTYFQNEAQLDKSGLPSDRFFAERPEGSVSTLKIQRTQQEDSAVYLCASRSLFANTEAFFGQGTRLTVV.